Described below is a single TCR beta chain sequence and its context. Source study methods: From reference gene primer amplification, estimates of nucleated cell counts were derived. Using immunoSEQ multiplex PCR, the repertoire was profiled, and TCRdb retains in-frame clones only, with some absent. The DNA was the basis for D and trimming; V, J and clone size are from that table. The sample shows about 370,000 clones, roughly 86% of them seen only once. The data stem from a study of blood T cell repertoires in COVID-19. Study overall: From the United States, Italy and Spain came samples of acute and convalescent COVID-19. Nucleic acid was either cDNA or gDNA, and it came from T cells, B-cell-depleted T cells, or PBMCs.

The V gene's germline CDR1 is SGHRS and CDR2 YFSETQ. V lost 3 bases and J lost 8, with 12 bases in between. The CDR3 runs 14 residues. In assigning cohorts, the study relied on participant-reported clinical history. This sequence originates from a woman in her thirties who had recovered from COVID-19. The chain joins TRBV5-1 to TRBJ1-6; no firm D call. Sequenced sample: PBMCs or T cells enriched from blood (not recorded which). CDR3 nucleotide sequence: TGCGCCAGCAGCTCTGGAGTTCAAGATTCACCCCTCCACTTT. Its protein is CASSSGVQDSPLHF. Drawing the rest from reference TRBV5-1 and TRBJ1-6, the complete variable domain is KAGVTQTPRYLIKTRGQQVTLSCSPISGHRSVSWYQQTPGQGLQFLFEYFSETQRNKGNFPGRFSGRQFSNSRSEMNVSTLELGDSALYLCASSSGVQDSPLHFGNGTRLTVT.